This T cell receptor (beta chain) was documented in a study of radiation and T cells in renal cell carcinoma. Assay: immunoSEQ multiplex PCR; the TCRdb copy retains only in-frame clones and omits some. The data contain around 180,000 clones, 88% of them singletons. Germline V gene sequence: CDR1 LGHNA, CDR2 YNFKEQ. V gave up 4 bases and J gave up 2 bases; unmatched junction bases: 7. The length of the CDR3 is 15 residues. Indicated time point: blood 4 weeks post-SBRT, at nephrectomy. Treatment described: 15 Gy SBRT to primary tumor, nephrectomy 4 weeks later. Nephrectomy followed 15 Gy stereotactic body radiation by 4 weeks. After SBRT, blood was collected at 2 and 4 weeks, plus baseline.

The gene calls are TRBV4-2 and TRBJ2-7; 8 bases line up with TRBD1. Sequencing used blood, obtained from a patient whose treatment included radiotherapy and nephrectomy. This receptor was identified in a woman aged 45-65 years with renal cell carcinoma. Here the CDR3 reads CASSRDRGSTYEQYF. The CDR3, as DNA: TGTGCCAGCAGCCGAGACAGGGGAAGCACCTACGAGCAGTACTTC.